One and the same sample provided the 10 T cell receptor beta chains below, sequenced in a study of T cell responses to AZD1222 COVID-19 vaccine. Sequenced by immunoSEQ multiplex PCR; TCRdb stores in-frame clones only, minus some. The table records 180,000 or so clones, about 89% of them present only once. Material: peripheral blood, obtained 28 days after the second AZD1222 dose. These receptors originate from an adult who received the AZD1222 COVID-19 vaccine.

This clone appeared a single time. DNA of the CDR3: TGCGCCAGCAGCTTCGAGACTAGCGGGAGAGGGCAAGAGACCCAGTACTTC. Its protein is CASSFETSGRGQETQYF. The rearrangement uses TRBV5-1 and TRBJ2-5, with TRBD2 matching 12 bases. With V trimmed by 2 bases and J by 2 bases, 7 bases remained unmatched. Per the germline V gene, CDR1 is SGHRS and CDR2 is YFSETQ. The CDR3 has 17 residues.

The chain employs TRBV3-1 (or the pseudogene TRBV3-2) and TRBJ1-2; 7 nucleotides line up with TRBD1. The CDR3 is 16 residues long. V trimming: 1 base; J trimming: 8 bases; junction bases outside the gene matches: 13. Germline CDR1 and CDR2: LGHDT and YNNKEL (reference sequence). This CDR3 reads CASSQGPSSHRGGYTF. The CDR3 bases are TGTGCCAGCAGCCAAGGTCCCTCCTCCCACAGGGGCGGCTACACCTTC.

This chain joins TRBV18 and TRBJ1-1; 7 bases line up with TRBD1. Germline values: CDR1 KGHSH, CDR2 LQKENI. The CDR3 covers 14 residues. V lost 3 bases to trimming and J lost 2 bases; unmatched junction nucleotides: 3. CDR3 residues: CASSPQGGNTEAFF. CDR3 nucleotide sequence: TGTGCCAGCTCACCCCAAGGGGGCAACACTGAAGCTTTCTTT.

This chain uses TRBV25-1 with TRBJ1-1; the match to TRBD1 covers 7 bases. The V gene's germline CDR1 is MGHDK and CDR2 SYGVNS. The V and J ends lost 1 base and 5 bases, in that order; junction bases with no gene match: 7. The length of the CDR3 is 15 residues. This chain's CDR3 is CASSELTGSRTEAFF. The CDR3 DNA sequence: TGTGCCAGCAGTGAATTGACAGGGTCCAGGACTGAAGCTTTCTTT.

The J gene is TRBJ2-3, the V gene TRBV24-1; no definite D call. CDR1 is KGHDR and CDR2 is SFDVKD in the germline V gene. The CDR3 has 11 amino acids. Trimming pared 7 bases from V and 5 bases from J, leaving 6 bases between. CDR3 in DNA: TGTGCCACCAGACTTGGAGATACGCAGTATTTT. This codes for CATRLGDTQYF.

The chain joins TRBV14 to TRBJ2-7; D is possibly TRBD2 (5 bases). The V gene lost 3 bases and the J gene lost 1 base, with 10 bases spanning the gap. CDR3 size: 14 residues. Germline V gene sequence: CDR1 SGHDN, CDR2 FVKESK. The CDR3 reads CASSHPGKSYEQYF. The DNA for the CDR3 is TGTGCCAGCAGCCACCCGGGGAAATCCTACGAGCAGTACTTC.

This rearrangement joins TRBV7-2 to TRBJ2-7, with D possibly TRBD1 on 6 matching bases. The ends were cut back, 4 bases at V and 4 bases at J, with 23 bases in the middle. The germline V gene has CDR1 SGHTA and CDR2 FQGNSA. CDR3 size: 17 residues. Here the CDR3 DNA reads TGTGCCAGCAGCTATCGAACAGGGTCCACGTCCCCGTACGAGCAGTACTTC. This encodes CASSYRTGSTSPYEQYF.

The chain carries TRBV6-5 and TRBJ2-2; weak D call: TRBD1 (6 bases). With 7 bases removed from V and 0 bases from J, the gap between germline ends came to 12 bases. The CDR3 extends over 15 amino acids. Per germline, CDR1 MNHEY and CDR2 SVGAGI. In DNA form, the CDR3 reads TGTGCCAGCAAAGGACAGCTCACGAACACCGGGGAGCTGTTTTTT. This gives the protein CASKGQLTNTGELFF.

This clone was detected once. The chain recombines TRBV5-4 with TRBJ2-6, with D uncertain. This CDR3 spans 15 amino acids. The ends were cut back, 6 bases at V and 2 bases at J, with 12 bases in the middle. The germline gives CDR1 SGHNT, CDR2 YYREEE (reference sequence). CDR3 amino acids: CASTKHGAGANVLTF. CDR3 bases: TGTGCCAGCACCAAACATGGGGCTGGGGCCAACGTCCTGACTTTC.

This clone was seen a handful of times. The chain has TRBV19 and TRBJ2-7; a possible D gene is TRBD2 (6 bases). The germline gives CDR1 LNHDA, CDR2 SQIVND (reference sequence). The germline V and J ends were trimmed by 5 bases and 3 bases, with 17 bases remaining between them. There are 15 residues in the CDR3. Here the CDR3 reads CASSSGLRGVYEQYF. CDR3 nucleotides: TGTGCCAGTAGTTCGGGACTGCGGGGTGTCTACGAGCAGTACTTC.